This note documents a single T cell receptor (beta chain) sequence. Unique molecular identifiers were built into the TCRbeta library. Using its own MiXCR run on the PCR reads, TCRdb lists one record per CDR3 protein. The sample carries a few hundred thousand distinct CDR3 sequences, around 10% recorded once. These data belong to a study of T-cell reconstitution after alpha-beta-depleted transplantation in children. Germline CDR1 and CDR2: MDHEN and SYDVKM. The CDR3 has 13 amino acids. Deletions cut 8 bases from V and 10 bases from J, with 18 bases between. This TCR derives from a human donor who donated a stem cell graft to a child with acute lymphoblastic leukemia. This chain links TRBV28 with TRBJ2-4, with a weak D call TRBD1 (5 bases). The sequences come from PBMCs from the stem cell graft donor, collected from the stem cell graft. The CDR3, as DNA: TGTGCCAGCTACACAGGATCAAAAGGGATTCAGTACTTC. This gives the protein CASYTGSKGIQYF. The entire variable domain, with the rest obtained from reference TRBV28 and TRBJ2-4, is as follows: DVKVTQSSRYLVKRTGEKVFLECVQDMDHENMFWYRQDPGLGLRLIYFSYDVKMKEKGDIPEGYSVSREKKERFSLILESASTNQTSMYLCASYTGSKGIQYFGAGTRLSVL.